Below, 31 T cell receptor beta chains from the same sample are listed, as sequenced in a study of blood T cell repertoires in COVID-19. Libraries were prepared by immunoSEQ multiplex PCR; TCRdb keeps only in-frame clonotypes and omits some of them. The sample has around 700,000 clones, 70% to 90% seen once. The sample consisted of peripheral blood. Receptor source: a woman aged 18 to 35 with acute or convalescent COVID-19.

The CDR3 nucleotides are TGCGCCAGCAGCCTCACACGGGACTCCTACGAGCAGTACTTC. Encoded protein: CASSLTRDSYEQYF. The chain joins TRBV4-1 to TRBJ2-7; possible D gene TRBD2, 5 bases. This CDR3 contains 14 residues. V was cut by 4 bases and J by 0 bases, with 10 bases left in between. Germline assignment: CDR1 MGHRA and CDR2 YSYEKL.

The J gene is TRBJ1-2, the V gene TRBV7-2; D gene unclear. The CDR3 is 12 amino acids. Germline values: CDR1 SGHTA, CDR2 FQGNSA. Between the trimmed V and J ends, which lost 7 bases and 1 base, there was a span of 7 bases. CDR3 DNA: TGTGCCAGCACGGAGAATAACTATGGCTACACCTTC. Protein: CASTENNYGYTF.

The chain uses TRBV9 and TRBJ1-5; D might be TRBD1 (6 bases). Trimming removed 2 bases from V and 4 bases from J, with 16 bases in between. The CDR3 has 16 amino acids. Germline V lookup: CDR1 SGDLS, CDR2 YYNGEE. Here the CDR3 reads CASSVFRTELNQPQHF. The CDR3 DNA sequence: TGTGCCAGCAGCGTTTTCAGGACAGAGCTAAATCAGCCCCAGCATTTT.

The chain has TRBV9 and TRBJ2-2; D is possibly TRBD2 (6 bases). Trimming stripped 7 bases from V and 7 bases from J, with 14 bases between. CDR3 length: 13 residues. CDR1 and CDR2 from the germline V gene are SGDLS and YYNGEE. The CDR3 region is CASEEGLNGELFF. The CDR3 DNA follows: TGTGCCAGCGAGGAGGGGCTGAACGGGGAGCTGTTTTTT.

In DNA, the CDR3 is TGTGCCAGCAGCTTGAATCGGGGGTTGGGGTACGAGCAGTACTTC. It yields the protein CASSLNRGLGYEQYF. V is TRBV7-2 and J is TRBJ2-7, with D perhaps matching TRBD2 (6 bases). Germline values: CDR1 SGHTA, CDR2 FQGNSA. Trimming removed 3 bases at V and 4 bases at J, with 16 bases between. This CDR3 comprises 15 residues. Supplemented by reference TRBV7-2 and TRBJ2-7, the full variable domain reads GAGVSQSPSNKVTEKGKDVELRCDPISGHTALYWYRQSLGQGLEFLIYFQGNSAPDKSGLPSDRFSAERTGGSVSTLTIQRTQQEDSAVYLCASSLNRGLGYEQYFGPGTRLTVT.

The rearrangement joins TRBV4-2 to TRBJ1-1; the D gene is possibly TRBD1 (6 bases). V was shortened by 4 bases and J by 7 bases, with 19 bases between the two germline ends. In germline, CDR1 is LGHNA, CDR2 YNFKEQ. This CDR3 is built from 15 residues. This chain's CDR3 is CASSRPGQGTFEAFF. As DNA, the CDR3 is TGTGCCAGCAGCCGACCGGGACAAGGAACATTTGAAGCTTTCTTT.

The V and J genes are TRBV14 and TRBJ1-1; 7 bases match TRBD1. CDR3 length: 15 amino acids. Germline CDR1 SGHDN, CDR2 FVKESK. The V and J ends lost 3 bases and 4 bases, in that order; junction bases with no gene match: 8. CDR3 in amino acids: CASSQQQGPGTEAFF. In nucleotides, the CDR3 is TGTGCCAGCAGCCAGCAACAGGGGCCGGGCACTGAAGCTTTCTTT.

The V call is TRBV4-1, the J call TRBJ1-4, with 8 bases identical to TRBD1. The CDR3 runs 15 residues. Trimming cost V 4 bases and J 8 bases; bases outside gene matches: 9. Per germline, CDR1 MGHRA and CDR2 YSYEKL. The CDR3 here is CASSLQTGVGEKLFF. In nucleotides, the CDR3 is TGCGCCAGCAGCCTTCAGACAGGGGTGGGAGAAAAACTGTTTTTT.

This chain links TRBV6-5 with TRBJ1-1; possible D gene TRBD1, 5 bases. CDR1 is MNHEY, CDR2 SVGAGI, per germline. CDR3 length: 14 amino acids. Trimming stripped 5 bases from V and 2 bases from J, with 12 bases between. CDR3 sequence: CASSRGDGNTEAFF. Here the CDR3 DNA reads TGTGCCAGCAGTCGGGGGGATGGCAACACTGAAGCTTTCTTT.

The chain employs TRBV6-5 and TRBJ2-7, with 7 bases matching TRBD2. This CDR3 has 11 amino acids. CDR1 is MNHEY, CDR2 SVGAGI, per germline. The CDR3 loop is CAAGEFYEQYF. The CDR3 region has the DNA TGTGCGGCGGGGGAGTTCTACGAGCAGTACTTC.

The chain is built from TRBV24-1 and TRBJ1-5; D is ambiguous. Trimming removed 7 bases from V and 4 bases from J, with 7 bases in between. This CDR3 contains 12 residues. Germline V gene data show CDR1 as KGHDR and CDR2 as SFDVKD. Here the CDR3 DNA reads TGTGCCACCAGCCTTCCGAATCAGCCCCAGCATTTT. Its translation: CATSLPNQPQHF.

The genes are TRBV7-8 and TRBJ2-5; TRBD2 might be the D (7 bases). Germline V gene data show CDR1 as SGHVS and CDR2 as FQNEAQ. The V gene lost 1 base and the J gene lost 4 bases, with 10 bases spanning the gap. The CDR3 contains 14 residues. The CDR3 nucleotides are TGTGCCAGCAGCTTAGGGGGGGGCCCAGAGACCCAGTACTTC. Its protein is CASSLGGGPETQYF. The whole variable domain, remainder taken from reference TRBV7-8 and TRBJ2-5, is GAGVSQSPRYKVAKRGQDVALRCDPISGHVSLFWYQQALGQGPEFLTYFQNEAQLDKSGLPSDRFFAERPEGSVSTLKIQRTQQEDSAVYLCASSLGGGPETQYFGPGTRLLVL.

The CDR3 loop reads CATSREGALMNTEAFF. The CDR3 DNA reads as TGTGCCACCAGCAGAGAAGGGGCGCTCATGAACACTGAAGCTTTCTTT. The chain uses TRBV15 and TRBJ1-1; D is perhaps TRBD1 (5 bases). This CDR3 region has 16 residues. Germline loops: CDR1 LNHNV, CDR2 YYDKDF (reference sequence). Trimming pared 0 bases from V and 0 bases from J, leaving 11 bases between.

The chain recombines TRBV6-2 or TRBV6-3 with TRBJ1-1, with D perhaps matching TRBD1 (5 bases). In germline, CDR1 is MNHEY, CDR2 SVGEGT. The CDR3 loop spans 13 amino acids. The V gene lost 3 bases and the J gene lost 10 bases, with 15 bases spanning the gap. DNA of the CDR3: TGTGCCAGCAGTTATGTTGGGGGGTTCTTAGCTTTCTTT. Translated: CASSYVGGFLAFF.

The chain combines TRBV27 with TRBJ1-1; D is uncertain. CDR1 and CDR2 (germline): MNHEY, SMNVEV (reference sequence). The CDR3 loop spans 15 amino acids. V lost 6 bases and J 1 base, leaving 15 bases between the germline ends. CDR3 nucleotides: TGTGCCAGCAGCCCAGCGGTGGTAGGGAACACTGAAGCTTTCTTT. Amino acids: CASSPAVVGNTEAFF.

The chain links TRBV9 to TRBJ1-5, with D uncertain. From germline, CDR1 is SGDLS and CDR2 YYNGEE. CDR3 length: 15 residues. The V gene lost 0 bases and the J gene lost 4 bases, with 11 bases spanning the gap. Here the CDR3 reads CASSVVELRNQPQHF. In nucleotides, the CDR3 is TGTGCCAGCAGCGTAGTAGAGTTGAGGAATCAGCCCCAGCATTTT.

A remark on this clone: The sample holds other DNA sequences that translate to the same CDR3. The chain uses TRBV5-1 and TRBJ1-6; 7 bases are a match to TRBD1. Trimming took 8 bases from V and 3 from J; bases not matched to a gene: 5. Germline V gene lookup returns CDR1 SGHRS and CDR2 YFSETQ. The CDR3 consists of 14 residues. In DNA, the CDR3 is TGCGCCAGTGGTACAGGGGACTATAATTCACCCCTCCACTTT. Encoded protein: CASGTGDYNSPLHF.

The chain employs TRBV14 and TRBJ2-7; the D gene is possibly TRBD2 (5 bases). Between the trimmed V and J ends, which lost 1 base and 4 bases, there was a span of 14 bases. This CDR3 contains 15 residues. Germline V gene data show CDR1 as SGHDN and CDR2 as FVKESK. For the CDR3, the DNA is TGTGCCAGCAGCCAAGGATTCGGGAATTTGTACGAGCAGTACTTC. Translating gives CASSQGFGNLYEQYF.

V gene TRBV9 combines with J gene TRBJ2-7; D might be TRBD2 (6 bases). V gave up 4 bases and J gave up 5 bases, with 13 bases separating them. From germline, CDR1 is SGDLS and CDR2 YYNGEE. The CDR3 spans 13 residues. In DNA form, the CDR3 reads TGTGCCAGCAGCCTTCTAGCGAACAACGAGCAGTACTTC. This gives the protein CASSLLANNEQYF.

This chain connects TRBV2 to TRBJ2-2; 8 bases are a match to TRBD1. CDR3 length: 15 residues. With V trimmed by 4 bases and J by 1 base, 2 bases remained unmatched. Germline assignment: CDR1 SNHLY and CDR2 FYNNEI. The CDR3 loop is CASSGDRGNTGELFF. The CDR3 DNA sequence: TGTGCCAGCAGTGGAGACAGGGGGAACACCGGGGAGCTGTTTTTT.

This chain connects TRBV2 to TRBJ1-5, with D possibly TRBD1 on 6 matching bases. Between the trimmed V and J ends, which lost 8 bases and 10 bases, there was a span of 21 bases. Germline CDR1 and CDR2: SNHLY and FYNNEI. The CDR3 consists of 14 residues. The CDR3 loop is CASETGMGYEPQHF. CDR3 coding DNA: TGTGCCAGCGAAACAGGGATGGGATATGAACCCCAGCATTTT. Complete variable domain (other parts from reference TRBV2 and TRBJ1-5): EPEVTQTPSHQVTQMGQEVILRCVPISNHLYFYWYRQILGQKVEFLVSFYNNEISEKSEIFDDQFSVERPDGSNFTLKIRSTKLEDSAMYFCASETGMGYEPQHFGDGTRLSIL.

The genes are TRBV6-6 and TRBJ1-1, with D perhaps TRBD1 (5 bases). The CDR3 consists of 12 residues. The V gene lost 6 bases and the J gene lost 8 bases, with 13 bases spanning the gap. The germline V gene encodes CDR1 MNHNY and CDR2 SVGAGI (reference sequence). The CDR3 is CASSLDRFEAFF. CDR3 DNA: TGTGCCAGCAGCCTAGACAGATTCGAAGCTTTCTTT.

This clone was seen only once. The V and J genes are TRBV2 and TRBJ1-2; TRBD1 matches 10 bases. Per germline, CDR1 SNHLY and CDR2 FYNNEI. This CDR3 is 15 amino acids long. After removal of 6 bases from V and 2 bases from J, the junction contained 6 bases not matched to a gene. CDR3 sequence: CASRGTGAHNYGYTF. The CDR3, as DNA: TGTGCCAGCAGGGGGACAGGGGCGCACAACTATGGCTACACCTTC.

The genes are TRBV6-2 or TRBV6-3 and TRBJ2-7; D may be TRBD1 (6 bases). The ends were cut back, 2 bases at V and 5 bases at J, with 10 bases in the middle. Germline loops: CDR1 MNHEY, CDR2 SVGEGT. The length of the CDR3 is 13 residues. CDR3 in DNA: TGTGCCAGCAGTTACAGGGACACCCACGAGCAGTACTTC. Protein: CASSYRDTHEQYF.

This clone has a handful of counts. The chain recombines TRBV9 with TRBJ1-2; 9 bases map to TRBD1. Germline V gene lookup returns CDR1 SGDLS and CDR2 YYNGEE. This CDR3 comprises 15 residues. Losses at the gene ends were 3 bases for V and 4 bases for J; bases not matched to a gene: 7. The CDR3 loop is CASSARDRDPYGYTF. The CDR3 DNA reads TGTGCCAGCAGCGCCCGGGACAGGGACCCCTATGGCTACACCTTC.

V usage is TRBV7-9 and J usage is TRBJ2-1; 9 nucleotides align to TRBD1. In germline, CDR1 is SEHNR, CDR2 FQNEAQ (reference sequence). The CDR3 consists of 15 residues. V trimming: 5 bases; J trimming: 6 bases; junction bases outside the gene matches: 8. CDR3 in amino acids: CASSNGQGSGNEQFF. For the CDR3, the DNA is TGTGCCAGCAGCAACGGACAGGGGAGTGGCAATGAGCAGTTCTTC.

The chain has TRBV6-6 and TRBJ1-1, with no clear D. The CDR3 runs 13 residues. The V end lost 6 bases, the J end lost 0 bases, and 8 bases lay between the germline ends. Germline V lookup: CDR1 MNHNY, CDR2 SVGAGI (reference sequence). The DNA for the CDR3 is TGTGCCAGCAGACTGATTGTGAACACTGAAGCTTTCTTT. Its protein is CASRLIVNTEAFF.

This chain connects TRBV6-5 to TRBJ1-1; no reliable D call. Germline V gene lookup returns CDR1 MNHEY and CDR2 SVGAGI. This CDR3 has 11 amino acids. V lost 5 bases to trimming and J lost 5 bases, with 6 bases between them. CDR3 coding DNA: TGTGCCAGCAGTATACTAACTGAAGCTTTCTTT. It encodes CASSILTEAFF.

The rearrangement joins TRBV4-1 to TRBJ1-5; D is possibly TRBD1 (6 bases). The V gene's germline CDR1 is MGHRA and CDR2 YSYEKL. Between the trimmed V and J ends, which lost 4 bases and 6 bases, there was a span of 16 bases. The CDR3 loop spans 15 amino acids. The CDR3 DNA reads TGCGCCAGCAGCCGAGATAACCCAGGGGTTCAGCCCCAGCATTTT. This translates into CASSRDNPGVQPQHF.

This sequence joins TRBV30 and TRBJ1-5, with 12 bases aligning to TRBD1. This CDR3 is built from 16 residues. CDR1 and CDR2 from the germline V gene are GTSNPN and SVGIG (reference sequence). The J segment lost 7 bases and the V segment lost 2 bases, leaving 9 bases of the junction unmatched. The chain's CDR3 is CAWSLTGQGAWQPQHF. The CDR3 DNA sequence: TGTGCCTGGAGTTTAACGGGACAGGGGGCCTGGCAGCCCCAGCATTTT. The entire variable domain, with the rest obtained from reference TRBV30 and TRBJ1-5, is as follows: SQTIHQWPATLVQPVGSPLSLECTVEGTSNPNLYWYRQAAGRGLQLLFYSVGIGQISSEVPQNLSASRPQDRQFILSSKKLLLSDSGFYLCAWSLTGQGAWQPQHFGDGTRLSIL.

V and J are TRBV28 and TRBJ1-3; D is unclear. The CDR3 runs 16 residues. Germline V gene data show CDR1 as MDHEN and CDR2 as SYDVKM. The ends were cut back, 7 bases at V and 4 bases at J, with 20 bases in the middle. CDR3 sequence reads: CASTSLEGRYGNTIYF. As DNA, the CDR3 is TGTGCCAGCACTTCCCTGGAAGGGAGGTACGGAAACACCATATATTTT.